This T cell receptor beta chain comes out of a study of blood T cell repertoires in COVID-19. Study overall: Material from acute and convalescent COVID-19 was sourced from the United States, Italy and Spain. In each case, the material was cDNA or gDNA derived from T cells, B-cell-depleted T cells, or PBMCs.

Method: immunoSEQ multiplex PCR; TCRdb's copy keeps in-frame clones and lacks some. Here the sample spans 150,000 to 200,000 clones, 88% being singletons. The study recruited people aged about 18 to 90 years across more than 20 US areas. Cohort 3 recovered donors had two negative PCRs, clearance, or symptom resolution. The V gene's germline CDR1 is SGHTA and CDR2 FQGNSA. Trimming left V 1 base short and J 6 bases short, with 10 bases between. This CDR3 is 13 amino acids long. Material for sequencing was PBMCs or T cells enriched from blood (not recorded which). The clonotype comes from a woman younger than 30 who had recovered from COVID-19. The chain links TRBV7-2 to TRBJ2-7; TRBD2 is a possible D gene (7 bases). CDR3 residues: CASSLDREGEQYF. As DNA, the CDR3 is TGTGCCAGCAGCTTAGACAGGGAGGGCGAGCAGTACTTC.